Following are 12 T cell receptor beta chains from one sample sequenced in a study of CD8 T cells in ankylosing spondylitis. TCRdb reprocessed the 5' RACE reads via MiXCR and lists one record per CDR3 protein. Of roughly 150,000 distinct CDR3 sequences listed, about 32% are singletons. The material sequenced was synovial fluid, either unsorted or a sorted T cell fraction (not recorded which). These receptors were obtained from a male donor with ankylosing spondylitis.

The chain links TRBV9 to TRBJ2-2, with a tentative D call TRBD2 (5 bases). The CDR3 has 14 residues. V was pared by 0 bases and J by 7 bases, with 10 bases between. The germline V gene has CDR1 SGDLS and CDR2 YYNGEE. CDR3: CASSVGPEGGELFF. The DNA of the CDR3 is TGTGCCAGCAGCGTAGGGCCAGAGGGCGGGGAGCTGTTTTTT.

This clonotype was counted a few times. The chain carries TRBV7-2 and TRBJ1-1; TRBD1 might be the D (6 bases). Germline CDR1 is SGHTA and CDR2 is FQGNSA. Trimming pared 5 bases from V and 6 bases from J, leaving 19 bases between. The CDR3 is 15 residues long. The DNA of the CDR3 is TGTGCCAGCAGCACCCGGAGCAGGGGAGGTGCTGAAGCTTTCTTT. Its protein product is CASSTRSRGGAEAFF. The full variable domain, rest sourced from reference TRBV7-2 and TRBJ1-1, is GAGVSQSPSNKVTEKGKDVELRCDPISGHTALYWYRQSLGQGLEFLIYFQGNSAPDKSGLPSDRFSAERTGGSVSTLTIQRTQQEDSAVYLCASSTRSRGGAEAFFGQGTRLTVV.

This chain uses TRBV28 with TRBJ2-7, with D unresolved. The V end lost 3 bases, the J end lost 9 bases, and 15 bases lay between the germline ends. The CDR3 loop spans 13 amino acids. Germline values: CDR1 MDHEN, CDR2 SYDVKM. The CDR3: CASSFWRSLGQYF. For the CDR3, the DNA is TGTGCCAGCAGTTTCTGGAGATCCTTGGGGCAGTACTTC.

By share of the sample, this clonotype is medium-sized. The rearrangement uses TRBV18 and TRBJ2-1, with 9 bases aligning to TRBD1. Germline values: CDR1 KGHSH, CDR2 LQKENI. Trimming took 3 bases from V and 4 from J; bases not matched to a gene: 4. The CDR3 is 15 amino acids. CDR3 sequence: CASSPPGTGYNEQFF. The DNA of the CDR3 is TGTGCCAGCTCACCCCCCGGGACAGGGTACAATGAGCAGTTCTTC. The whole variable domain, remainder taken from reference TRBV18 and TRBJ2-1, is NAGVMQNPRHLVRRRGQEARLRCSPMKGHSHVYWYRQLPEEGLKFMVYLQKENIIDESGMPKERFSAEFPKEGPSILRIQQVVRGDSAAYFCASSPPGTGYNEQFFGPGTRLTVL.

This clonotype has more than one count but fewer than ten. This chain uses TRBV24-1 with TRBJ2-1, with D perhaps being TRBD1 or TRBD2 (5 bases each). Between the trimmed V and J ends, which lost 4 bases and 5 bases, there was a span of 14 bases. The germline gives CDR1 KGHDR, CDR2 SFDVKD. The CDR3 is made up of 15 amino acids. Here the CDR3 DNA reads TGTGCCACCAGTGAGACTAATACAGGTAACAATGAGCAGTTCTTC. Its protein product is CATSETNTGNNEQFF.

The chain is built from TRBV18 and TRBJ2-5; D is possibly TRBD1 (6 bases). This CDR3 has 13 residues. Germline assignment: CDR1 KGHSH and CDR2 LQKENI. The V gene lost 5 bases and the J gene lost 4 bases, with 11 bases spanning the gap. As DNA, the CDR3 is TGTGCCAGCTCAGCGGACAGATTAGAGACCCAGTACTTC. Protein sequence: CASSADRLETQYF.

CDR3 DNA sequence: TGTGCCAGCTCACCCGAGGGAGGGGGCAACATTCAGTACTTC. It encodes CASSPEGGGNIQYF. The chain uses TRBV18 and TRBJ2-4; tentatively, D is TRBD1 or TRBD2 (7 bases each). The germline V and J ends were trimmed by 3 bases and 7 bases, with 13 bases remaining between them. The CDR3 sequence is 14 residues long. Looked up from germline, CDR1 is KGHSH and CDR2 is LQKENI. Combining the CDR3 with reference TRBV18 and TRBJ2-4 gives the whole variable domain NAGVMQNPRHLVRRRGQEARLRCSPMKGHSHVYWYRQLPEEGLKFMVYLQKENIIDESGMPKERFSAEFPKEGPSILRIQQVVRGDSAAYFCASSPEGGGNIQYFGAGTRLSVL.

The chain couples TRBV20-1 to TRBJ2-7; 12 bases fit TRBD2. The germline V gene has CDR1 DFQATT and CDR2 SNEGSKA (reference sequence). The J segment lost 3 bases and the V segment lost 1 base, leaving 19 bases of the junction unmatched. The CDR3 is 20 amino acids. The CDR3 DNA follows: TGCAGTGCTAGAGCCCCTATCAGACTAGCGGGAGCGAGAAAGGGCTACGAGCAGTACTTC. It codes for CSARAPIRLAGARKGYEQYF.

This clonotype was found many times. The chain is built from TRBV30 and TRBJ2-1, with 9 nucleotides matching TRBD1. V lost 3 bases, J lost 4 bases, and 4 bases stayed unmatched. From germline, CDR1 is GTSNPN and CDR2 SVGIG (reference sequence). This CDR3 region has 14 residues. Written as DNA, the CDR3 is TGTGCCTGGAGGGGGGACAGGGCATACAATGAGCAGTTCTTC. The encoded protein is CAWRGDRAYNEQFF. Full variable domain (outside the CDR3, taken from reference TRBV30 and TRBJ2-1): SQTIHQWPATLVQPVGSPLSLECTVEGTSNPNLYWYRQAAGRGLQLLFYSVGIGQISSEVPQNLSASRPQDRQFILSSKKLLLSDSGFYLCAWRGDRAYNEQFFGPGTRLTVL.

This clonotype has just a few counts. This rearrangement joins TRBV4-1 to TRBJ2-3; tentatively, D is TRBD1 (6 bases). The CDR3 totals 15 residues. Trimming pared 6 bases from V and 2 bases from J, leaving 15 bases between. The germline gives CDR1 MGHRA, CDR2 YSYEKL. CDR3 in amino acids: CASRDVGQITDTQYF. The CDR3 DNA reads as TGCGCCAGCAGGGACGTAGGACAGATCACAGATACGCAGTATTTT.

The rearrangement uses TRBV5-1 and TRBJ2-1, with 16 bases matching TRBD2. In germline, CDR1 is SGHRS, CDR2 YFSETQ. The CDR3 contains 19 residues. V shed 0 bases, J shed 1 base, and the junction held 4 bases outside the gene matches. The CDR3 DNA reads as TGCGCCAGCAGCTTGGCCGCGGGACTAGCGGGAGGGTCCTACAATGAGCAGTTCTTC. It encodes CASSLAAGLAGGSYNEQFF.

DNA for the CDR3: TGCGCCAGCAGCTTGGGGCCGGGGAATAGCAATCAGCCCCAGCATTTT. Its translation is CASSLGPGNSNQPQHF. The V call is TRBV5-1, the J call TRBJ1-5; D is uncertain. This CDR3 region has 16 residues. CDR1 is SGHRS and CDR2 is YFSETQ in the germline V gene. V was trimmed by 0 bases and J by 0 bases, leaving 10 bases between them.